The source of this T cell receptor (beta chain) is a study of blood T cell repertoires in COVID-19. Background on the study: Samples came from the United States, Italy and Spain, spanning acute and convalescent COVID-19. The cDNA or gDNA used as material had been derived from T cells, B-cell-depleted T cells, or PBMCs.

This CDR3 has 15 residues. V lost 2 bases to trimming and J lost 0 bases, with 11 bases between them. CDR1 SGHNT and CDR2 YENEEA come from the germline V gene. Study processing details: From reference gene primer amplification, estimates of nucleated cell counts were derived. Clones were sequenced by immunoSEQ multiplex PCR, and TCRdb holds only the in-frame ones, with some missing. The DNA was the basis for D and trimming; V, J and clone size are from that table. The sample has roughly 68,000 clones, just over 85% seen once; the top ten hold about 40%. While infection was still active, Seattle patients were enrolled and then followed longitudinally.

The clonotype comes from a woman in her fifties or sixties with COVID-19, enrolled during active disease. The gene calls are TRBV11-3 and TRBJ2-7, with a tentative D call TRBD1 (5 bases). The source material was peripheral blood. CDR3 coding DNA: TGTGCCAGCAGCTTACAGGGCTCGAGCTCCTACGAGCAGTACTTC. The encoded protein is CASSLQGSSSYEQYF. Full variable domain (missing parts from reference TRBV11-3 and TRBJ2-7): EAGVVQSPRYKIIEKKQPVAFWCNPISGHNTLYWYLQNLGQGPELLIRYENEEAVDDSQLPKDRFSAERLKGVDSTLKIQPAELGDSAVYLCASSLQGSSSYEQYFGPGTRLTVT.